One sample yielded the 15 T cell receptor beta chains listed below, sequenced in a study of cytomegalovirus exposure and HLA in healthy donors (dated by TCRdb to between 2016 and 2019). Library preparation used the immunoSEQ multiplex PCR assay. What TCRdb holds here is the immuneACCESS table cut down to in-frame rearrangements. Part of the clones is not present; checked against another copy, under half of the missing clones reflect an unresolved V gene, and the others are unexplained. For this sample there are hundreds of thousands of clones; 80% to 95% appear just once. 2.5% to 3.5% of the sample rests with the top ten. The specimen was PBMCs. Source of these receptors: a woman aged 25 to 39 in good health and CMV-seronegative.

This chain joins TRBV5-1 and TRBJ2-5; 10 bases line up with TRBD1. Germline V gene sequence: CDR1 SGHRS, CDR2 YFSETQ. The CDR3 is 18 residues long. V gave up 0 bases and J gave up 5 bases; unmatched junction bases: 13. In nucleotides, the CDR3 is TGCGCCAGCAGCTTGGGTGTTCCAGCGACAGGGGGCGCGGAGACCCAGTACTTC. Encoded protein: CASSLGVPATGGAETQYF.

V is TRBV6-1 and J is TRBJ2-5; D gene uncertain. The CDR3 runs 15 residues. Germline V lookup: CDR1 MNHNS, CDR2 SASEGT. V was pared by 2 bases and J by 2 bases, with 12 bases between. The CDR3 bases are TGTGCCAGCAGTGAAAACTCGGCCTTACAAGAGACCCAGTACTTC. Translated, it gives CASSENSALQETQYF.

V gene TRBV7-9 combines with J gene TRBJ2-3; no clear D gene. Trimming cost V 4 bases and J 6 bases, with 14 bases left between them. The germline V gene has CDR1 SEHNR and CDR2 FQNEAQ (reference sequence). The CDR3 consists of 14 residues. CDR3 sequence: CASSSVLGWDTQYF. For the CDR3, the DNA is TGTGCCAGCAGCTCCGTTTTGGGCTGGGATACGCAGTATTTT.

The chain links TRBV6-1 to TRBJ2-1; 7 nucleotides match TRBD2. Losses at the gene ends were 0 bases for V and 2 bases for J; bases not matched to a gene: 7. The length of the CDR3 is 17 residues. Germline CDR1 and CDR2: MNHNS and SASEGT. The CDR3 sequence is CASSEATGGTTYNEQFF. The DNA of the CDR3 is TGTGCCAGCAGTGAAGCAACCGGTGGGACTACCTACAATGAGCAGTTCTTC.

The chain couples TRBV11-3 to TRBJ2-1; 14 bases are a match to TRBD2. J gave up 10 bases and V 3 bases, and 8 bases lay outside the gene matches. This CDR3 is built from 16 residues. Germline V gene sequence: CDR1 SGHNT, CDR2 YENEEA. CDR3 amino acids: CASSFRLAGGPEEQFF. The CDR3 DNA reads TGTGCCAGCAGCTTTAGACTAGCGGGAGGGCCAGAGGAGCAGTTCTTC.

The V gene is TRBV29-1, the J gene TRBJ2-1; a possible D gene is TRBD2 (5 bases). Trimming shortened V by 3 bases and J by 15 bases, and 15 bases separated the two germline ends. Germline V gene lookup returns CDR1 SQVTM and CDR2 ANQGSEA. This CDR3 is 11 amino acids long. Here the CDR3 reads CSVEEVGEAFF. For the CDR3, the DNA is TGCAGCGTTGAGGAGGTGGGTGAGGCGTTCTTC.

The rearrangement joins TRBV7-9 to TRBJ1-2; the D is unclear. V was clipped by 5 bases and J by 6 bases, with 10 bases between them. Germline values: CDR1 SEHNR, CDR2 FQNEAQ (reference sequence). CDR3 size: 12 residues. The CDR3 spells CASSETVDGYTF. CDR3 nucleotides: TGTGCCAGCAGCGAGACGGTAGATGGCTACACCTTC.

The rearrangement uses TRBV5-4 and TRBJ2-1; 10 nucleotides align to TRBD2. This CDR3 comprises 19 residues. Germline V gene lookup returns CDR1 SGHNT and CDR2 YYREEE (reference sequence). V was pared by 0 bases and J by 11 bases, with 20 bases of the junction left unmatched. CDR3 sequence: CASSLVGRPSGSALQQQFF. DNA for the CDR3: TGTGCCAGCAGCTTGGTGGGGAGGCCTAGCGGGAGTGCTTTGCAGCAGCAGTTCTTC.

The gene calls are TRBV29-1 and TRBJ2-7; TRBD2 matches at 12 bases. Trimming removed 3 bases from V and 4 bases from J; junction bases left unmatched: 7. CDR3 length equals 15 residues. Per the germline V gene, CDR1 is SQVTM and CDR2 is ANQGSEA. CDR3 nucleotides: TGCAGCGTTGAGTCGACTAGCGGGAGTGGATACGAGCAGTACTTC. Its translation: CSVESTSGSGYEQYF.

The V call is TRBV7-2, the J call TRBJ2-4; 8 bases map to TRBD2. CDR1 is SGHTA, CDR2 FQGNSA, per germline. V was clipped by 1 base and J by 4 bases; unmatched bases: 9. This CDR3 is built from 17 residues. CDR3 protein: CASSLVPSGSLKNIQYF. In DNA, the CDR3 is TGTGCCAGCAGCTTAGTTCCCAGCGGGAGCTTAAAAAACATTCAGTACTTC.

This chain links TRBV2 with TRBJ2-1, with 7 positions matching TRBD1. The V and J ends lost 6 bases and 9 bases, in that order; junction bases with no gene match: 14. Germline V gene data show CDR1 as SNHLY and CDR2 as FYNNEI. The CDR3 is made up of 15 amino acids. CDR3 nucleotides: TGTGCCAGCAGGGCATCCAGACAGGGCTTGATTGAGCAGTTCTTC. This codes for CASRASRQGLIEQFF.

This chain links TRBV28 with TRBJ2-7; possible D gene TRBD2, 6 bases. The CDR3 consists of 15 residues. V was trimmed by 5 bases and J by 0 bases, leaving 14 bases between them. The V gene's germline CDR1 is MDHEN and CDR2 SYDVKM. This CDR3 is CASSLRGIYSYEQYF. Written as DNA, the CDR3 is TGTGCCAGCAGTCTCCGGGGGATTTACTCCTACGAGCAGTACTTC.

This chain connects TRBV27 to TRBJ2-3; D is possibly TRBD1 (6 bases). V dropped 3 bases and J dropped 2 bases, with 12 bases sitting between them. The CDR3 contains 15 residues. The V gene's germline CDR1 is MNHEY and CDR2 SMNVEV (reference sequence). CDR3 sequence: CASSFSGQFTDTQYF. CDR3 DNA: TGTGCCAGCAGTTTTTCAGGACAGTTCACAGATACGCAGTATTTT.

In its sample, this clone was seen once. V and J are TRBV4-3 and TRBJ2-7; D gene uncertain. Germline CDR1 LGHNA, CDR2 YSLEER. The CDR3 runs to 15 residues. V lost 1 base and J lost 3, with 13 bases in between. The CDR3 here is CASSQGATPGYEQYF. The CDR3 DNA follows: TGCGCCAGCAGCCAAGGGGCTACCCCAGGCTACGAGCAGTACTTC.

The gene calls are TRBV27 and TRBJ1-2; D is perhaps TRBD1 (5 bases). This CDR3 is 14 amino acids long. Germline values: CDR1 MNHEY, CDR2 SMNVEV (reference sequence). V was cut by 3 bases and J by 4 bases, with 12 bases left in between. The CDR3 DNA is TGTGCCAGCAGTTTTCGCGGGACGATCTATGGCTACACCTTC. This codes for CASSFRGTIYGYTF.